One and the same sample provided the 2 T cell receptor beta chains below, sequenced in a study of long-term antiretroviral therapy in people with HIV (dated by TCRdb to between 2022 and 2023). The immunoSEQ hsTCRB v3.0 assay was used at survey level resolution to sequence the TRB variable region. Held by TCRdb, this immuneACCESS table contains in-frame sequences only and omits some clones. Under half of the omission traces to an unresolved V gene where checked; the cause of the rest is unknown. The sample records tens of thousands of clones, 85% of which are singletons. The ten largest make up 10% to 15% of the sample. The specimen comprised unsorted PBMCs, sampled 1.6 years after starting antiretroviral therapy. These receptors were collected from a man aged 35-49 years with HIV.

The CDR3 reads CASSSGLNTGELFF. For the CDR3, the DNA is TGTGCCAGCAGCTCGGGACTTAACACCGGGGAGCTGTTTTTT. The genes are TRBV7-8 and TRBJ2-2; the D gene is possibly TRBD2 (6 bases). CDR1 is SGHVS and CDR2 is FQNEAQ in the germline V gene. V gave up 4 bases and J gave up 2 bases, with 8 bases separating them. This CDR3 is 14 amino acids long.

The chain joins TRBV6-1 to TRBJ1-5, with TRBD1 identical over 10 bases. The germline CDR1 and CDR2 sequences are MNHNS and SASEGT. This CDR3 region has 15 residues. V lost 6 bases to trimming and J lost 5 bases; unmatched junction nucleotides: 7. CDR3 region: CASRRDRGWDQPQHF. CDR3 sequence (DNA): TGTGCCAGCAGAAGGGACAGGGGATGGGATCAGCCCCAGCATTTT.